Listed below are T cell receptor beta chains from one sample, sequenced in a study of shared clonotypes between healthy human individuals. The assay was immunoSEQ multiplex PCR, and TCRdb's table has in-frame clones only and misses some. The data contain 850,000 to 1,200,000 clones, 65% to 75% of them seen just once; the ten biggest clones take up approximately 1.5%. The source material was memory CD4+ T cells sorted from blood. The receptors come from a man aged 18 to 29 in good health. The CDR3 runs from the conserved cysteine through the conserved F or W. D genes are given only for firm matches. For some rows the clone size is stated as once, few or many, or as a class when expanded; others skip it.

V gene: TRBV2; clone size: NA; J gene: TRBJ2-2; D gene: TRBD2; CDR3 DNA: TGTGCCAGCAGGCGGACGGCTAGCGGGACGAACACCGGGGAGCTGTTTTTT; CDR3 protein: CASRRTASGTNTGELFF
V gene: TRBV5-6; clone size: NA; J gene: TRBJ2-4; D gene: TRBD2; CDR3 DNA: TGTGCCAGCAGCTTTTTTGGGGAGGGGATAGCCAAAAACATTCAGTACTTC; CDR3 protein: CASSFFGEGIAKNIQYF
V gene: TRBV19; clone size: NA; J gene: TRBJ2-2; D gene: NA; CDR3 DNA: TGTGCCACCCAGCTGGGCGGGACGAACACCGGGGAGCTGTTTTTT; CDR3 protein: CATQLGGTNTGELFF
V gene: TRBV7-3; clone size: NA; J gene: TRBJ1-2; D gene: NA; CDR3 DNA: TGTGCCAGCAGCTTAATTGGGGGCGATGGCTACACCTTC; CDR3 protein: CASSLIGGDGYTF
V gene: TRBV7-3; clone size: NA; J gene: TRBJ2-3; D gene: NA; CDR3 DNA: TGTGCCAGCAGCTACGAACCGACTAGCACAGATACGCAGTATTTT; CDR3 protein: CASSYEPTSTDTQYF
V gene: TRBV4-3; clone size: NA; J gene: TRBJ2-3; D gene: NA; CDR3 DNA: TGCGCCAGCAGCCAAACAGGGCGGACAGATACGCAGTATTTT; CDR3 protein: CASSQTGRTDTQYF
V gene: TRBV2; clone size: NA; J gene: TRBJ2-1; D gene: NA; CDR3 DNA: TGTGCCAGCACCGGGACAAATAGGGGCAATGAGCAGTTCTTC; CDR3 protein: CASTGTNRGNEQFF
V gene: TRBV28; clone size: few; J gene: TRBJ1-5; D gene: NA; CDR3 DNA: TGTGCCAGCAGTTTCGGGTGGGGGGCGAGCAATCAGCCCCAGCATTTT; CDR3 protein: CASSFGWGASNQPQHF
V gene: TRBV5-1; clone size: NA; J gene: TRBJ2-3; D gene: NA; CDR3 DNA: TGCGCCAGCGGCGGGGACGGCCTCAACACAGATACGCAGTATTTT; CDR3 protein: CASGGDGLNTDTQYF
V gene: TRBV10-3; clone size: few; J gene: TRBJ1-3; D gene: TRBD1; CDR3 DNA: TGTGCCATCAGTTCCACAGGGGAAGGAAACACCATATATTTT; CDR3 protein: CAISSTGEGNTIYF
V gene: TRBV6-1; clone size: NA; J gene: TRBJ2-7; D gene: TRBD1; CDR3 DNA: TGTGCCAGCAGTGAGGGGTGGGGACAGGGCGGTTGGCAGTACTTC; CDR3 protein: CASSEGWGQGGWQYF
V gene: TRBV18; clone size: few; J gene: TRBJ2-7; D gene: TRBD2; CDR3 DNA: TGTGCCAGCTCAGCGCTAGCGGGGGGGCAGGGCGAGCAGTACTTC; CDR3 protein: CASSALAGGQGEQYF
V gene: TRBV7-8; clone size: NA; J gene: TRBJ2-7; D gene: TRBD2; CDR3 DNA: TGTGCCAGCAGCTTGACGACGAGTAGCGGGAGGGTTTACGAGCAGTACTTC; CDR3 protein: CASSLTTSSGRVYEQYF
V gene: TRBV9; clone size: NA; J gene: TRBJ2-5; D gene: NA; CDR3 DNA: TGTGCCAGCAGCGTATATGGTCGAGAGACCCAGTACTTC; CDR3 protein: CASSVYGRETQYF
V gene: TRBV7-2; clone size: NA; J gene: TRBJ2-7; D gene: NA; CDR3 DNA: TGTGCCAGCAGCTTAGGAGGGGGGAACCACTACGAGCAGTACTTC; CDR3 protein: CASSLGGGNHYEQYF
V gene: TRBV30; clone size: few; J gene: TRBJ2-2; D gene: NA; CDR3 DNA: TGTGCCTGGAGTGTAAGGATATTGAACACCGGGGAGCTGTTTTTT; CDR3 protein: CAWSVRILNTGELFF
V gene: TRBV6-6; clone size: few; J gene: TRBJ1-5; D gene: NA; CDR3 DNA: TGTGCCAGCAGTTACGGTGAATATCAGCCCCAGCATTTT; CDR3 protein: CASSYGEYQPQHF
V gene: TRBV10-3; clone size: NA; J gene: TRBJ1-6; D gene: TRBD1; CDR3 DNA: TGTGCCACCCGGGGACAGGGACTCAGCTCCTATAATTCACCCCTCCACTTT; CDR3 protein: CATRGQGLSSYNSPLHF
V gene: TRBV9; clone size: NA; J gene: TRBJ2-7; D gene: TRBD1; CDR3 DNA: TGTGCCAGCAGCCCAGGGGACAGGGGCTACGAGCAGTACTTC; CDR3 protein: CASSPGDRGYEQYF
V gene: TRBV27; clone size: NA; J gene: TRBJ1-6; D gene: TRBD1; CDR3 DNA: TGTGCCAGCAGTTTATCGAAGTCCGGGACAGGGAATTCACCCCTCCACTTT; CDR3 protein: CASSLSKSGTGNSPLHF